This TCR beta chain was found in a study of blood T cells in healthy people across ages. A second 7 to 11 cycle PCR used barcoded and J-beta primers. TCRdb called the 5' RACE reads again in MiXCR, with one record for every CDR3 protein. The profile shows approximately 1,000,000 distinct CDR3 sequences, 40% to 55% of them singletons. The CDR3 is 15 residues long. The V gene's germline CDR1 is LGHDT and CDR2 YNNKEL (reference sequence). Trimming took off 0 bases at V and 4 bases at J, with 10 bases between the two ends. What was sequenced was blood. This TCR was recovered from a woman in her fifties or sixties in good health. The chain employs TRBV3-1 and TRBJ1-5; D may be TRBD1 (5 bases). For the CDR3, the DNA is TGTGCCAGCAGCCAAGATCCGGGGGGAAATCAGCCCCAGCATTTT. This translates into CASSQDPGGNQPQHF.